The present entry profiles one T cell receptor (beta chain) with its context. Its antigen remains unidentified. The data were obtained in a study of early stage breast cancer tumors. Study-level background: Each sample averaged about 9.4-fold read coverage. Study results and limitations: Tumor and normal breast were distinguished via blood comparison in about 90% of the 16 patients.

Each sample had two DNA replicates, around 0.45 ug blood or around 1.4 ug tissue. Profiling relied on immunoSEQ multiplex PCR, and the TCRdb table lists in-frame clones only, not all of them. The profile shows fewer than 70,000 clones, about 74% of them singletons. CDR3 length: 16 amino acids. With 2 bases removed from V and 5 bases from J, the gap between germline ends came to 17 bases. Germline V gives CDR1 SGHAT, CDR2 FQNNGV. The sequence came from a person aged 25 to 39 with breast cancer. Source material: blood. The gene calls are TRBV11-2 and TRBJ2-3; tentatively, D is TRBD2 (6 bases). For the CDR3, the DNA is TGTGCCAGCAGCTTATTCCCTGGCAACGGGGGAGATACGCAGTATTTT. Translating it yields CASSLFPGNGGDTQYF.